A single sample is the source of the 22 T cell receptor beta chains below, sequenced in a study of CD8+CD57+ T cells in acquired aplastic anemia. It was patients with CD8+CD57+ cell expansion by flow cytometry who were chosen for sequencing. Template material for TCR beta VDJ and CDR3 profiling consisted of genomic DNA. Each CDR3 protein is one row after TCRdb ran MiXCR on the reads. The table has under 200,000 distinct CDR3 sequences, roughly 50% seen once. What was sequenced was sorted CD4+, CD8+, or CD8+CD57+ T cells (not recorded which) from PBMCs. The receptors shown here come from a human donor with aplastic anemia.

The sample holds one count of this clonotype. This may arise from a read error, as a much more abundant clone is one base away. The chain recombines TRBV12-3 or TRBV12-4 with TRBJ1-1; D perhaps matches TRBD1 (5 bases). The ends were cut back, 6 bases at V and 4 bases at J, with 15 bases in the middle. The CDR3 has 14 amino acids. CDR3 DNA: TGTGCCAGCAGCCCTCTGCCGGGGGGCACTGAAGCTTTCTTT. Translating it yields CASSPLPGGTEAFF.

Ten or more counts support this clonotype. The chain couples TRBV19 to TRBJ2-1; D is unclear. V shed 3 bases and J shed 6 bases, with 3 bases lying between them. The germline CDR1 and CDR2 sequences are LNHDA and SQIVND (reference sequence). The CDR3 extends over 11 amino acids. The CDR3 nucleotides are TGTGCCAGTAGTATCATCAATGAGCAGTTCTTC. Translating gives CASSIINEQFF.

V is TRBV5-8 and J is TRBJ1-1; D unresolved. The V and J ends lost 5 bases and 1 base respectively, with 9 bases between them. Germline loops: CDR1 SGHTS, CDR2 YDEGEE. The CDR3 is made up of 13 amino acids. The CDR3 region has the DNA TGTGCCAGCAGGAGGGATAGGAACACTGAAGCTTTCTTT. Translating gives CASRRDRNTEAFF.

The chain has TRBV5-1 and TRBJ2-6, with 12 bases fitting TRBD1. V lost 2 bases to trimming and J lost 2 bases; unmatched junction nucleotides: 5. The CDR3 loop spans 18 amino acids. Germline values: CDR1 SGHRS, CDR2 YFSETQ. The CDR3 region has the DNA TGCGCCAGCAGCTTTGGGACAGGGGGCTGGGCTGGGGCCAACGTCCTGACTTTC. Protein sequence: CASSFGTGGWAGANVLTF.

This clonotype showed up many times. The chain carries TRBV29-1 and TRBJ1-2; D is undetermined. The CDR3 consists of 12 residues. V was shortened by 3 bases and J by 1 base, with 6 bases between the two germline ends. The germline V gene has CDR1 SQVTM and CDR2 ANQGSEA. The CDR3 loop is CSVEIFNYGYTF. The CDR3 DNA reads TGCAGCGTTGAGATATTTAACTATGGCTACACCTTC.

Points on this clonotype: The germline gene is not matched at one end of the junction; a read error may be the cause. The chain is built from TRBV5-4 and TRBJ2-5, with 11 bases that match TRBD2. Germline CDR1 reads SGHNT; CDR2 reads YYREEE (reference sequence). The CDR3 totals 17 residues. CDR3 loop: CASSSGTSGRAQETRYF. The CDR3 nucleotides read TGTGCCAGCAGCTCGGGAACTAGCGGGAGAGCTCAAGAGACCCGGTACTTC. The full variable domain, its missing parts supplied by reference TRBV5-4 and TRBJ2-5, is ETGVTQSPTHLIKTRGQQVTLRCSSQSGHNTVSWYQQALGQGPQFIFQYYREEENGRGNFPPRFSGLQFPNYSSELNVNALELDDSALYLCASSSGTSGRAQETRYFGPGTRLLVL.

The CDR3 here is CASSLGGGGETQYF. For the CDR3, the DNA is TGTGCCAGCAGCTTAGGGGGAGGGGGGGAGACCCAGTACTTC. This chain connects TRBV7-8 to TRBJ2-5; D perhaps matches TRBD2 (7 bases). The CDR3 length is 14 residues. From germline, CDR1 is SGHVS and CDR2 FQNEAQ. Trimming shortened V by 1 base and J by 5 bases, and 11 bases separated the two germline ends. Filled out from reference TRBV7-8 and TRBJ2-5, the complete variable domain reads GAGVSQSPRYKVAKRGQDVALRCDPISGHVSLFWYQQALGQGPEFLTYFQNEAQLDKSGLPSDRFFAERPEGSVSTLKIQRTQQEDSAVYLCASSLGGGGETQYFGPGTRLLVL.

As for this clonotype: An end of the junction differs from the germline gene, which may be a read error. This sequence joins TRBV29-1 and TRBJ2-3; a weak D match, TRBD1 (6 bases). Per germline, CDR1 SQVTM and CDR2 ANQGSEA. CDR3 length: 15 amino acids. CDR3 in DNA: TGCAGCGGTGATTCACAGGGAATGGGAACGGATACGCAGAATTTT. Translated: CSGDSQGMGTDTQNF.

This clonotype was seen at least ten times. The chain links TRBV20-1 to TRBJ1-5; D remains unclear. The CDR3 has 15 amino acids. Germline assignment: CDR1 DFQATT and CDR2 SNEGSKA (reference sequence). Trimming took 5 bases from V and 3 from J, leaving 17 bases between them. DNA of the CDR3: TGCAGTGCTCGGGTTACCGGGATCATCAATCAGCCCCAGCATTTT. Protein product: CSARVTGIINQPQHF.

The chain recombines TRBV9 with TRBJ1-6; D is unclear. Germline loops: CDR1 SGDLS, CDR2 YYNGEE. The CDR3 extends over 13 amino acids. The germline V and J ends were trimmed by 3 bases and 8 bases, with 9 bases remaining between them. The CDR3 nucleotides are TGTGCCAGCAGCGCCCTTCCCGATTCACCCCTCCACTTT. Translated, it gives CASSALPDSPLHF.

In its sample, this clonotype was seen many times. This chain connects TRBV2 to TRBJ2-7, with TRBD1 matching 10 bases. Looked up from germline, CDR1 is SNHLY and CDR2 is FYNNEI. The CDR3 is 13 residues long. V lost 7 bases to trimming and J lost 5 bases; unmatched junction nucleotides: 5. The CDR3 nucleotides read TGTGCCAGCAACTGGGACAGGGGAGACGAGCAGTACTTC. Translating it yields CASNWDRGDEQYF.

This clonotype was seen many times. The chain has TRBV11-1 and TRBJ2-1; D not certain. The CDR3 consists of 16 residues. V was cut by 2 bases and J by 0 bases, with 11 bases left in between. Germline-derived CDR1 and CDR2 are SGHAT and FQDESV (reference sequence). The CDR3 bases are TGTGCCAGCAGCTTAAATTTACAAAGCTCCTACAATGAGCAGTTCTTC. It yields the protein CASSLNLQSSYNEQFF.

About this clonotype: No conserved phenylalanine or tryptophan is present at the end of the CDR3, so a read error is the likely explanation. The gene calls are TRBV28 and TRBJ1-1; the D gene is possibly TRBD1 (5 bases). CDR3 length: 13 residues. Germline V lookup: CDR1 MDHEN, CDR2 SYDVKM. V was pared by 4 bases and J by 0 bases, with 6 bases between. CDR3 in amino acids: CASSYRMNTEAFS. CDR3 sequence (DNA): TGTGCCAGCAGTTACAGGATGAACACTGAAGCTTTCTCT.

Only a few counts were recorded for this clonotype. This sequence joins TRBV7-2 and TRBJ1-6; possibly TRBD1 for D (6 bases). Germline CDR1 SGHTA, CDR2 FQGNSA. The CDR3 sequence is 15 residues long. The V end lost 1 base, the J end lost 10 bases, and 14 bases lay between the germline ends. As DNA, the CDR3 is TGTGCCAGCAGCTTAGAGGGGGGCCCTAGATCACCCCTCCACTTT. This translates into CASSLEGGPRSPLHF. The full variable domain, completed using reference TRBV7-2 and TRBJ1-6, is GAGVSQSPSNKVTEKGKDVELRCDPISGHTALYWYRQSLGQGLEFLIYFQGNSAPDKSGLPSDRFSAERTGGSVSTLTIQRTQQEDSAVYLCASSLEGGPRSPLHFGNGTRLTVT.

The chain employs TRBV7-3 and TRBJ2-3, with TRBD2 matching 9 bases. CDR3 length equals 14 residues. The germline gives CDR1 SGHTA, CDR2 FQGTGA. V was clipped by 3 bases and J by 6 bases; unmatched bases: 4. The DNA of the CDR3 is TGTGCCAGCAGCTTGCTAGCGGGGCCCGATACGCAGTATTTT. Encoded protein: CASSLLAGPDTQYF.

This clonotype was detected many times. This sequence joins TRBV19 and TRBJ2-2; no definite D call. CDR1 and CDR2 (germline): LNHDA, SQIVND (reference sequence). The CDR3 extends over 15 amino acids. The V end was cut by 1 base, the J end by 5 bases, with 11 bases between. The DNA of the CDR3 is TGTGCCAGTAGTATAGGCCGCCCGAGGACCGGGGAGCTGTTTTTT. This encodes CASSIGRPRTGELFF.

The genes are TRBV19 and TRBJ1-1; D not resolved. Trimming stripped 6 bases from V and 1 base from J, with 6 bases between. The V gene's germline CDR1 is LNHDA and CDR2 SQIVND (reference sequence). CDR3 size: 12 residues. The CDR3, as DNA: TGTGCCAGTAGATCTCGGAACACTGAAGCTTTCTTT. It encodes CASRSRNTEAFF.

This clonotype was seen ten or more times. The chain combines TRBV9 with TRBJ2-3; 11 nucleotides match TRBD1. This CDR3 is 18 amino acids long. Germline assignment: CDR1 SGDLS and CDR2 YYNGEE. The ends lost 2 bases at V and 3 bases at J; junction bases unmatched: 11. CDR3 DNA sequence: TGTGCCAGCAGCGTCGGGACAGGGGGTACTCTAGCAACAGATACGCAGTATTTT. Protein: CASSVGTGGTLATDTQYF.

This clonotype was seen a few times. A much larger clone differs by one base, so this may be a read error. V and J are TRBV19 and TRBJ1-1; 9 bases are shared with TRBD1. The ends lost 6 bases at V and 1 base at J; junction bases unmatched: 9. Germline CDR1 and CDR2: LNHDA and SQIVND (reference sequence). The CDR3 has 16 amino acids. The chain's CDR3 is CASRQTGGARNTEAFF. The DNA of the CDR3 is TGTGCCAGTAGGCAAACAGGGGGCGCGAGGAACACTGAAGCTTTCTTT.

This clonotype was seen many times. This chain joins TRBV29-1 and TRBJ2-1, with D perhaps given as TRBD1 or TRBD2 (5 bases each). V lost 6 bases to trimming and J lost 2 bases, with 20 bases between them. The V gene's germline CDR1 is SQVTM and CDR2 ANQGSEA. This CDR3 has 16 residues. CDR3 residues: CSVEGFGGRTYNEQFF. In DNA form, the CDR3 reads TGCAGCGTCGAGGGGTTTGGTGGGAGAACCTACAATGAGCAGTTCTTC.

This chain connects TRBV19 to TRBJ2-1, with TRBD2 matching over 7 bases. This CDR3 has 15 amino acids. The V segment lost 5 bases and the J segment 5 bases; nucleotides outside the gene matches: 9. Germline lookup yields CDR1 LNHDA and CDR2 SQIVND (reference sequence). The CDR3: CASSGAGEWHNEQFF. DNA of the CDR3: TGTGCCAGTAGTGGGGCGGGAGAGTGGCACAATGAGCAGTTCTTC. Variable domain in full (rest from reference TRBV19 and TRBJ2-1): DGGITQSPKYLFRKEGQNVTLSCEQNLNHDAMYWYRQDPGQGLRLIYYSQIVNDFQKGDIAEGYSVSREKKESFPLTVTSAQKNPTAFYLCASSGAGEWHNEQFFGPGTRLTVL.

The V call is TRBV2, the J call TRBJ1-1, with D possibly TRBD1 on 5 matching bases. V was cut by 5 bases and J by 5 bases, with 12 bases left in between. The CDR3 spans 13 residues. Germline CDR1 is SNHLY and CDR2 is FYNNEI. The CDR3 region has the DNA TGTGCCAGCAGTCAGGGCCCCCGGACTGAAGCTTTCTTT. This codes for CASSQGPRTEAFF.